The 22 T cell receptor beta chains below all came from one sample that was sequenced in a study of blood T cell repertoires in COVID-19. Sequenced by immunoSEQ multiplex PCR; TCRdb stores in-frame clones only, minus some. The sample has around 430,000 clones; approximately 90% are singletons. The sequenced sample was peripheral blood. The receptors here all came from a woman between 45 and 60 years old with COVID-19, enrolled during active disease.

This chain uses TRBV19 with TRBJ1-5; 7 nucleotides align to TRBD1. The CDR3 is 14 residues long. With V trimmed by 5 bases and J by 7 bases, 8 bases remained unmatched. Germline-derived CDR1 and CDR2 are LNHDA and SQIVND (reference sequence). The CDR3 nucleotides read TGTGCCAGTAGTCCCTACAGGGGACAGCAGCCCCAGCATTTT. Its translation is CASSPYRGQQPQHF.

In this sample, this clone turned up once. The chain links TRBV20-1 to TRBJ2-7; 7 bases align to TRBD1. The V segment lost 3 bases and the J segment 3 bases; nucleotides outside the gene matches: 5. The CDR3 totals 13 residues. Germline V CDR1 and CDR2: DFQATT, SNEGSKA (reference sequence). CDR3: CSASHTGVYEQYF. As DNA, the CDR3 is TGCAGTGCTAGTCATACAGGGGTCTACGAGCAGTACTTC.

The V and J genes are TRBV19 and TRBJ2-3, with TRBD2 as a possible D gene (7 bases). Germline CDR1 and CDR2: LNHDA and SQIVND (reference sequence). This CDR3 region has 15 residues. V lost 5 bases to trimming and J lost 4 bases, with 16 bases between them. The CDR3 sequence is CASSLGSGGSDTQYF. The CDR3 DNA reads TGTGCCAGTAGTCTGGGCTCGGGGGGCTCAGATACGCAGTATTTT.

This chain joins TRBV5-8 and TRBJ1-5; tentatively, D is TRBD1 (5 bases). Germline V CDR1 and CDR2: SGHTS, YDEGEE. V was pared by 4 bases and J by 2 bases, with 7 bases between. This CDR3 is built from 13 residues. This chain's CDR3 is CASSATGNQPQHF. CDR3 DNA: TGTGCCAGCAGCGCGACAGGCAATCAGCCCCAGCATTTT. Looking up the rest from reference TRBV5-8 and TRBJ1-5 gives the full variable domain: EAGVTQSPTHLIKTRGQQATLRCSPISGHTSVYWYQQALGLGLQFLLWYDEGEERNRGNFPPRFSGRQFPNYSSELNVNALELEDSALYLCASSATGNQPQHFGDGTRLSIL.

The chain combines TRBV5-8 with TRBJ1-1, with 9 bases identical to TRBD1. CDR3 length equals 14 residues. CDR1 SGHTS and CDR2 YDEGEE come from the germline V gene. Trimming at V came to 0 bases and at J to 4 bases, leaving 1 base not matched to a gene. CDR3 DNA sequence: TGTGCCAGCAGCTTGGGACAGGGGGGCACTGAAGCTTTCTTT. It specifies CASSLGQGGTEAFF.

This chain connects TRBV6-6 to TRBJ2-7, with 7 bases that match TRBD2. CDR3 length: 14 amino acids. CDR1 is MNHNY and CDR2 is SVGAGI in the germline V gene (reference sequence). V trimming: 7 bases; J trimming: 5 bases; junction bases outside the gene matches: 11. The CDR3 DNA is TGTGCCAGCAAAAGAGGCCGGGAGGTGGACGAGCAGTACTTC. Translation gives CASKRGREVDEQYF.

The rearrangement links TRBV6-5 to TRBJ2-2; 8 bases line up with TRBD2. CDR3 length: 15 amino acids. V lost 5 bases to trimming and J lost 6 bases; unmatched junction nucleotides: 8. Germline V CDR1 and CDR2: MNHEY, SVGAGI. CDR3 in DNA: TGTGCCAGCAGTCCACTAGCGGAGATCGCCGGGGAGCTGTTTTTT. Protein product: CASSPLAEIAGELFF.

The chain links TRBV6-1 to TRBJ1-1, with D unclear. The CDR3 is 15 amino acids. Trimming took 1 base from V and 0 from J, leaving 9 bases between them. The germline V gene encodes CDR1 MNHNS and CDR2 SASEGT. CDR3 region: CASSEGSMLNTEAFF. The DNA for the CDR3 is TGTGCCAGCAGTGAAGGTTCAATGTTGAACACTGAAGCTTTCTTT.

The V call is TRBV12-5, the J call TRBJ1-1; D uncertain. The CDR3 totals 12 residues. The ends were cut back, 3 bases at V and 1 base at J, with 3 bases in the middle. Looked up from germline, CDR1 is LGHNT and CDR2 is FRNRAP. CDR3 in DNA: TGTGCTAGTGGTTTCGGGAACACTGAAGCTTTCTTT. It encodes CASGFGNTEAFF.

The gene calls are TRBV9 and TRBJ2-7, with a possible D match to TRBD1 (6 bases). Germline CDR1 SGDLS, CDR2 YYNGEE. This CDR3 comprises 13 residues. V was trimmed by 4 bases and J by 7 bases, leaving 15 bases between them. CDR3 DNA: TGTGCCAGCAGCCCAGGGACAAGGGGGGAGCAGTACTTC. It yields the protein CASSPGTRGEQYF.

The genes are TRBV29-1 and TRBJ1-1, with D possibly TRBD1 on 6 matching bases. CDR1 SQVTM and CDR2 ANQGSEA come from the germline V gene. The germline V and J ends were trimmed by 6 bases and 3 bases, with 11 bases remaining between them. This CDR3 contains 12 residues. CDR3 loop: CSVGQQHTEAFF. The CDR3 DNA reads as TGCAGCGTCGGACAGCAACACACTGAAGCTTTCTTT.

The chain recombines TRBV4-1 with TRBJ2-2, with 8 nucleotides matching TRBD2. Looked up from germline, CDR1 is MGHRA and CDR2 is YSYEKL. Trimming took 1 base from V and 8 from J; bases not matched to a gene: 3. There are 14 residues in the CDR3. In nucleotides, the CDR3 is TGCGCCAGCAGCCAAGGGGGACTAGAGGGGGAGCTGTTTTTT. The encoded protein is CASSQGGLEGELFF.

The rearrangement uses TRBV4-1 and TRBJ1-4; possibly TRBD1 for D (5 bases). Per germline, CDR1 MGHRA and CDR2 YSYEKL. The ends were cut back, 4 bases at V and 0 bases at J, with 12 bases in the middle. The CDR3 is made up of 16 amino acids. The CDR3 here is CASSPDDSATNEKLFF. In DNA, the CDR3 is TGCGCCAGCAGCCCGGACGACAGTGCAACTAATGAAAAACTGTTTTTT.

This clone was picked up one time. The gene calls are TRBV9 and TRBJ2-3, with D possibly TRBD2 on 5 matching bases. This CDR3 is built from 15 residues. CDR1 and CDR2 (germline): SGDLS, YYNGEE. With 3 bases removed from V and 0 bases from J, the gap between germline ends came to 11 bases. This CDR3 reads CASSARRESTDTQYF. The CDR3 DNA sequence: TGTGCCAGCAGCGCCCGAAGGGAGAGCACAGATACGCAGTATTTT.

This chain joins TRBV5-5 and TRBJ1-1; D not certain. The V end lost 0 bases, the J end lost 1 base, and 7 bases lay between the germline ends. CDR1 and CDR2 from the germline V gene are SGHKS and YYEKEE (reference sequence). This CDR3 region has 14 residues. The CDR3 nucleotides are TGTGCCAGCAGCTTGGCCGGTGGGAACACTGAAGCTTTCTTT. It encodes CASSLAGGNTEAFF. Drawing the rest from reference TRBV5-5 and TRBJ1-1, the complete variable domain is DAGVTQSPTHLIKTRGQQVTLRCSPISGHKSVSWYQQVLGQGPQFIFQYYEKEERGRGNFPDRFSARQFPNYSSELNVNALLLGDSALYLCASSLAGGNTEAFFGQGTRLTVV.

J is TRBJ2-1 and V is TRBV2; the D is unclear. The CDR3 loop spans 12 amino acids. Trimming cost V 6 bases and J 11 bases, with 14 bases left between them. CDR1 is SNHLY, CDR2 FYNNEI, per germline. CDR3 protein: CASSYDSGQQFF. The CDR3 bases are TGTGCCAGCAGCTACGACTCCGGCCAGCAGTTCTTC.

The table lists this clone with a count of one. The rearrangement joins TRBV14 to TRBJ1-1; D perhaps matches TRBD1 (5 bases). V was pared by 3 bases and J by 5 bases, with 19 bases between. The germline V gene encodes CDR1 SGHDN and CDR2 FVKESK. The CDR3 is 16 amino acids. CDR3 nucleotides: TGTGCCAGCAGCCACTATTCCCAAGGGGTAGGGACTGAAGCTTTCTTT. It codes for CASSHYSQGVGTEAFF. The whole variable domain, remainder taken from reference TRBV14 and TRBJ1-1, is EAGVTQFPSHSVIEKGQTVTLRCDPISGHDNLYWYRRVMGKEIKFLLHFVKESKQDESGMPNNRFLAERTGGTYSTLKVQPAELEDSGVYFCASSHYSQGVGTEAFFGQGTRLTVV.

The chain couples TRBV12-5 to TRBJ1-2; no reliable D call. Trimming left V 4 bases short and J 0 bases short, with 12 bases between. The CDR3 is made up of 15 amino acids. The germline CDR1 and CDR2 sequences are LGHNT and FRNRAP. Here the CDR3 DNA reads TGTGCTAGTGGTTCACTAGGGTCAGCTAACTATGGCTACACCTTC. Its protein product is CASGSLGSANYGYTF. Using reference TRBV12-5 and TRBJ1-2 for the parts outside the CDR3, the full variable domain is DARVTQTPRHKVTEMGQEVTMRCQPILGHNTVFWYRQTMMQGLELLAYFRNRAPLDDSGMPKDRFSAEMPDATLATLKIQPSEPRDSAVYFCASGSLGSANYGYTFGSGTRLTVV.

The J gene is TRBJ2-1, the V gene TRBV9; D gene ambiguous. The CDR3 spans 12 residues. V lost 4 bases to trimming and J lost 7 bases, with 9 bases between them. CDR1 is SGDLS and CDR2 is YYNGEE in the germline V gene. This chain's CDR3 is CASSPQDNEQFF. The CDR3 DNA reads TGTGCCAGCAGCCCCCAGGATAATGAGCAGTTCTTC.

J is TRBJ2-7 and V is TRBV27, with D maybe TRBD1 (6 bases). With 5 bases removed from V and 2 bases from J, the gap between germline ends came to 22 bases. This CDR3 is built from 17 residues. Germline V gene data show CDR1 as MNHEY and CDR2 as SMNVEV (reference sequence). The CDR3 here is CASSTRGGGNSPYEQYF. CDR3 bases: TGTGCCAGCAGTACCAGAGGGGGTGGGAATTCTCCCTACGAGCAGTACTTC.

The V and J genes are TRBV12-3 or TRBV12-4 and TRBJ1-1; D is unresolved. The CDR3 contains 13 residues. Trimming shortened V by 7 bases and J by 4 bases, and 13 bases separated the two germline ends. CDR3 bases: TGTGCCAGCACCCCTAGGTTGGGCACTGAAGCTTTCTTT. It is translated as CASTPRLGTEAFF.

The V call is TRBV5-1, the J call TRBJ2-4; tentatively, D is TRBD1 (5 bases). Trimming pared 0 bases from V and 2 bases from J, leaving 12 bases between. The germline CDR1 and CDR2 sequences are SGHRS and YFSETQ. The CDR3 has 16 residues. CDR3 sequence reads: CASSLDFRGSKNIQYF. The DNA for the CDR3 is TGCGCCAGCAGCTTGGATTTTAGGGGTTCCAAAAACATTCAGTACTTC.